The next 20 T cell receptor beta chains were all read from a single sample in a study of blood T cell repertoires in COVID-19. Method: immunoSEQ multiplex PCR; TCRdb's copy keeps in-frame clones and lacks some. The sample consists of 10,000 to 11,000 clones, around 80% of them appearing once. Sequencing was performed on peripheral blood. The receptors derive from a man aged 65 to 85 with active COVID-19.

The chain has TRBV12-3 or TRBV12-4 and TRBJ1-2, with a tentative D call TRBD1 (5 bases). Trimming took off 6 bases at V and 4 bases at J, with 12 bases between the two ends. This CDR3 is built from 13 residues. This chain's CDR3 is CASREGVGYGYTF. In DNA, the CDR3 is TGTGCCAGCAGGGAAGGGGTTGGCTATGGCTACACCTTC.

This chain joins TRBV6-2 or TRBV6-3 and TRBJ1-1; 8 bases fit TRBD1. From germline, CDR1 is MNHEY and CDR2 SVGEGT. The CDR3 is 15 residues long. V shed 5 bases, J shed 3 bases, and the junction held 8 bases outside the gene matches. The CDR3, as DNA: TGTGCCAGCAGTCACGACAGGGGTCGGTACACTGAAGCTTTCTTT. Protein sequence: CASSHDRGRYTEAFF.

This chain uses TRBV19 with TRBJ2-3; 10 nucleotides match TRBD2. Germline V gene data show CDR1 as LNHDA and CDR2 as SQIVND (reference sequence). The CDR3 extends over 16 amino acids. V was clipped by 3 bases and J by 4 bases; unmatched bases: 7. The CDR3: CASSIQRGGQPDTQYF. In nucleotides, the CDR3 is TGTGCCAGTAGTATCCAGCGGGGGGGCCAGCCAGATACGCAGTATTTT.

The chain couples TRBV7-7 to TRBJ2-5; 9 bases line up with TRBD1. The germline gives CDR1 SSHAT, CDR2 FNYEAQ (reference sequence). The CDR3 is 15 residues long. Trimming at V came to 1 base and at J to 5 bases, leaving 5 bases not matched to a gene. In nucleotides, the CDR3 is TGTGCCAGCAGCTTAGACAGGGGGCGACGGGAGACCCAGTACTTC. Protein product: CASSLDRGRRETQYF.

CDR3 DNA sequence: TGTGCCACCAGCAGAGATCGGCAGGGATATTCACCCCTCCACTTT. Protein sequence: CATSRDRQGYSPLHF. This chain links TRBV15 with TRBJ1-6; D is perhaps TRBD1 (5 bases). Trimming stripped 0 bases from V and 8 bases from J, with 11 bases between. CDR1 is LNHNV, CDR2 YYDKDF, per germline (reference sequence). The CDR3 is 15 residues long.

This chain uses TRBV4-1 with TRBJ2-3; 9 nucleotides line up with TRBD2. V gave up 5 bases and J gave up 3 bases; unmatched junction bases: 12. Germline V gene data show CDR1 as MGHRA and CDR2 as YSYEKL. The CDR3 consists of 17 residues. The CDR3 DNA sequence: TGCGCCAGCAGCGCCCCTTCATCTAGCGGGGTAACAGATACGCAGTATTTT. It encodes CASSAPSSSGVTDTQYF.

This rearrangement joins TRBV2 to TRBJ2-2, with 8 bases aligning to TRBD2. Germline V gives CDR1 SNHLY, CDR2 FYNNEI. The CDR3 extends over 16 amino acids. V lost 5 bases and J lost 4; bases outside the gene matches: 9. The CDR3 reads CASSRPKRGPTGELFF. The CDR3 coding sequence is TGTGCCAGCAGTCGCCCCAAGCGGGGGCCCACCGGGGAGCTGTTTTTT.

This chain connects TRBV7-2 to TRBJ2-1; 8 bases fit TRBD2. The CDR3 length is 15 residues. The V gene's germline CDR1 is SGHTA and CDR2 FQGNSA. J lost 8 bases, V lost 3 bases, and 9 bases had no gene match. The DNA of the CDR3 is TGTGCCAGCAGCTTTCAGCGGGGGTTGCAGTATGAGCAGTTCTTC. Protein product: CASSFQRGLQYEQFF. Supplemented by reference TRBV7-2 and TRBJ2-1, the full variable domain reads GAGVSQSPSNKVTEKGKDVELRCDPISGHTALYWYRQSLGQGLEFLIYFQGNSAPDKSGLPSDRFSAERTGGSVSTLTIQRTQQEDSAVYLCASSFQRGLQYEQFFGPGTRLTVL.

The CDR3, as DNA: TGTGCCAGCAGTCCCCAGGGGAAGAGGGCTTTCTTT. It is translated as CASSPQGKRAFF. The chain recombines TRBV27 with TRBJ1-1, with D perhaps TRBD1 (6 bases). The CDR3 totals 12 residues. CDR1 and CDR2 from the germline V gene are MNHEY and SMNVEV (reference sequence). The V and J ends lost 5 bases and 11 bases respectively, with 15 bases between them.

The chain employs TRBV5-5 and TRBJ1-2, with a possible D match to TRBD1 (6 bases). V shed 3 bases and J shed 2 bases, with 17 bases lying between them. The CDR3 contains 16 residues. Per the germline V gene, CDR1 is SGHKS and CDR2 is YYEKEE (reference sequence). The CDR3 DNA reads TGTGCCAGCAGCTCGAGGGGTGGGGGCTTAAACTATGGCTACACCTTC. It specifies CASSSRGGGLNYGYTF.

This rearrangement joins TRBV5-4 to TRBJ2-4; D is perhaps TRBD2 (5 bases). Germline V lookup: CDR1 SGHNT, CDR2 YYREEE (reference sequence). The CDR3 totals 16 residues. V was pared by 0 bases and J by 0 bases, with 10 bases between. CDR3 amino acids: CASSLGTLVAKNIQYF. The CDR3 nucleotides are TGTGCCAGCAGCTTGGGGACTCTGGTAGCCAAAAACATTCAGTACTTC. Based on the CDR3 plus reference TRBV5-4 and TRBJ2-4, the full variable domain is ETGVTQSPTHLIKTRGQQVTLRCSSQSGHNTVSWYQQALGQGPQFIFQYYREEENGRGNFPPRFSGLQFPNYSSELNVNALELDDSALYLCASSLGTLVAKNIQYFGAGTRLSVL.

A single count supports this clone. The V gene is TRBV9, the J gene TRBJ2-3; 13 bases line up with TRBD2. Germline trimming cut 3 bases from V and 4 bases from J; bases unmatched to any gene: 5. The CDR3 runs 16 residues. Germline CDR1 SGDLS, CDR2 YYNGEE. As DNA, the CDR3 is TGTGCCAGCAGCGAGGCCGGGACTAGCGGGGCAGATACGCAGTATTTT. This encodes CASSEAGTSGADTQYF.

The rearrangement uses TRBV28 and TRBJ2-1; perhaps TRBD1 as D (6 bases). CDR3 length: 14 amino acids. V lost 6 bases to trimming and J lost 5 bases, with 14 bases between them. In germline, CDR1 is MDHEN, CDR2 SYDVKM. In nucleotides, the CDR3 is TGTGCCAGCAGCGGACAGATCCGCAACAATGAGCAGTTCTTC. Its protein product is CASSGQIRNNEQFF.

The chain employs TRBV25-1 and TRBJ1-2, with D possibly TRBD1 on 5 matching bases. The CDR3 covers 11 residues. Germline CDR1 is MGHDK and CDR2 is SYGVNS. V dropped 7 bases and J dropped 4 bases, with 7 bases sitting between them. CDR3 residues: CASTDSYGYTF. In DNA form, the CDR3 reads TGTGCCAGCACCGACAGCTATGGCTACACCTTC.

The CDR3 sequence is CASSYRFGQPSTDTQYF. CDR3 in DNA: TGTGCCAGCAGCTATAGATTTGGACAACCTAGCACAGATACGCAGTATTTT. J is TRBJ2-3 and V is TRBV7-9, with D possibly being TRBD1 (5 bases). Trimming took 4 bases from V and 0 from J, leaving 17 bases between them. This CDR3 comprises 17 residues. Germline CDR1 is SEHNR and CDR2 is FQNEAQ (reference sequence).

The V call is TRBV3-1 (or the pseudogene TRBV3-2), the J call TRBJ1-4; no clear D. CDR1 is LGHDT, CDR2 YNNKEL, per germline (reference sequence). The ends were cut back, 1 base at V and 4 bases at J, with 10 bases in the middle. The CDR3 consists of 15 residues. CDR3 DNA sequence: TGTGCCAGCAGCCAAGTAGGACGGGGTAATGAAAAACTGTTTTTT. Translated, it gives CASSQVGRGNEKLFF.

The V and J genes are TRBV5-1 and TRBJ2-7; 10 nucleotides align to TRBD2. Germline V CDR1 and CDR2: SGHRS, YFSETQ. V lost 6 bases to trimming and J lost 2 bases; unmatched junction nucleotides: 8. The CDR3 sequence is 15 residues long. DNA of the CDR3: TGCGCCAGCACGAGCGGGGGGGCTCCCGCCTACGAGCAGTACTTC. This sequence encodes CASTSGGAPAYEQYF.

The J gene is TRBJ1-4, the V gene TRBV5-1, with D possibly matching TRBD1 (5 bases). The V end lost 3 bases, the J end lost 8 bases, and 14 bases lay between the germline ends. The length of the CDR3 is 14 residues. The germline V gene has CDR1 SGHRS and CDR2 YFSETQ. The CDR3 DNA reads TGCGCCAGCAGCTGGGCCGGGAGGGGCGAAAAACTGTTTTTT. Amino acids: CASSWAGRGEKLFF.

The chain combines TRBV5-5 with TRBJ2-7; 8 nucleotides align to TRBD1. Germline CDR1 reads SGHKS; CDR2 reads YYEKEE (reference sequence). CDR3 length: 15 residues. Trimming removed 4 bases from V and 3 bases from J; junction bases left unmatched: 9. The CDR3, as DNA: TGTGCCAGCAGCCCCCGGACAGGGCAGGTCTACGAGCAGTACTTC. This codes for CASSPRTGQVYEQYF. Full variable domain (missing parts from reference TRBV5-5 and TRBJ2-7): DAGVTQSPTHLIKTRGQQVTLRCSPISGHKSVSWYQQVLGQGPQFIFQYYEKEERGRGNFPDRFSARQFPNYSSELNVNALLLGDSALYLCASSPRTGQVYEQYFGPGTRLTVT.

The genes are TRBV6-5 and TRBJ1-3; tentatively, D is TRBD1 (6 bases). Trimming pared 5 bases from V and 5 bases from J, leaving 16 bases between. CDR1 is MNHEY, CDR2 SVGAGI, per germline. The CDR3 totals 15 residues. This CDR3 is CASSPQTGSRNTIYF. The CDR3 DNA follows: TGTGCCAGCAGTCCGCAGACAGGTTCAAGAAACACCATATATTTT.